This is a list of T cell receptor beta chains from one sample in a study of shared clonotypes between healthy human individuals. Produced via immunoSEQ multiplex PCR; TCRdb's table is partial and in-frame only. The sample contains over 950,000 clones, approximately 80% of which appear only once. Material for sequencing was memory CD4+ T cells from PBMCs. The receptors shown here come from a man aged 18 to 35 in good health. Some clones in this sample may be carry-over from other donors' samples. Both conserved end residues are part of each CDR3. D genes are given only for firm matches. Expanded clones are given a class, and other clones once, few, many or no size at all.

d_gene,v_gene,abundance,j_gene,CDR3aa,CDR3nt
.,TRBV2,.,TRBJ1-2,CASSEALVGLSGYTF,TGTGCCAGCAGTGAAGCGCTTGTAGGGTTATCTGGCTACACCTTC
.,TRBV27,once,TRBJ2-5,CASSLFGAMRETQYF,TGTGCCAGCAGTTTATTTGGAGCGATGAGGGAGACCCAGTACTTC
.,TRBV7-2,.,TRBJ1-5,CASSSRQGNQPQHF,TGTGCCAGCAGCTCCCGGCAGGGGAACCAGCCCCAGCATTTT
TRBD2,TRBV7-2,.,TRBJ2-5,CASSLGTSGRYRETQYF,TGTGCCAGCAGCCTGGGGACTAGCGGGAGGTACAGAGAGACCCAGTACTTC
.,TRBV28,.,TRBJ2-2,CASSLLGAQNTGELFF,TGTGCCAGCAGTTTATTAGGGGCGCAGAACACCGGGGAGCTGTTTTTT
.,TRBV30,.,TRBJ2-2,CAWNFENTGELFF,TGTGCCTGGAATTTTGAGAACACCGGGGAGCTGTTTTTT
.,TRBV2,.,TRBJ2-5,CASSEQKETQYF,TGTGCCAGCAGTGAACAAAAAGAGACCCAGTACTTC
TRBD2,TRBV27,.,TRBJ2-5,CASRVTSGVGTQYF,TGTGCCAGCAGAGTGACTAGCGGGGTAGGGACCCAGTACTTC
TRBD2,TRBV15,.,TRBJ2-5,CATSRARTSGQETQYF,TGTGCCACCAGCAGAGCTAGGACTAGCGGTCAAGAGACCCAGTACTTC
TRBD1,TRBV6-6,.,TRBJ1-1,CASRKQGAAFF,TGTGCCAGCAGGAAACAGGGGGCGGCTTTCTTT
.,TRBV5-8,few,TRBJ1-5,CASSIGGQPQHF,TGTGCCAGCAGCATTGGGGGTCAGCCCCAGCATTTT